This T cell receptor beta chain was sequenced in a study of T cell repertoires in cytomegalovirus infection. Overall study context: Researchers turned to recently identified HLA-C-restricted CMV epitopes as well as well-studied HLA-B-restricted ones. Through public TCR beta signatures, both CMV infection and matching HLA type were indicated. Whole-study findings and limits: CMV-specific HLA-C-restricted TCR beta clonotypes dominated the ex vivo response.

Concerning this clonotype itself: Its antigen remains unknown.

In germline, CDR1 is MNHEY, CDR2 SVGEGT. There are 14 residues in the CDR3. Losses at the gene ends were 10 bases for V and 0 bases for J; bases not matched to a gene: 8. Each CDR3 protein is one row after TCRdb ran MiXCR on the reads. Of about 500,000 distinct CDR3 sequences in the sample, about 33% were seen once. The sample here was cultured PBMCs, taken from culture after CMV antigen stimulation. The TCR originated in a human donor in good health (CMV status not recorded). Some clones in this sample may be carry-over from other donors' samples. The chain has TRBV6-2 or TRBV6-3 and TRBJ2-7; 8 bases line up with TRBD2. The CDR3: CATGSGTSSYEQYV. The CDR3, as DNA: TGTGCCACCGGTAGCGGGACAAGCTCCTACGAGCAGTACGTC.